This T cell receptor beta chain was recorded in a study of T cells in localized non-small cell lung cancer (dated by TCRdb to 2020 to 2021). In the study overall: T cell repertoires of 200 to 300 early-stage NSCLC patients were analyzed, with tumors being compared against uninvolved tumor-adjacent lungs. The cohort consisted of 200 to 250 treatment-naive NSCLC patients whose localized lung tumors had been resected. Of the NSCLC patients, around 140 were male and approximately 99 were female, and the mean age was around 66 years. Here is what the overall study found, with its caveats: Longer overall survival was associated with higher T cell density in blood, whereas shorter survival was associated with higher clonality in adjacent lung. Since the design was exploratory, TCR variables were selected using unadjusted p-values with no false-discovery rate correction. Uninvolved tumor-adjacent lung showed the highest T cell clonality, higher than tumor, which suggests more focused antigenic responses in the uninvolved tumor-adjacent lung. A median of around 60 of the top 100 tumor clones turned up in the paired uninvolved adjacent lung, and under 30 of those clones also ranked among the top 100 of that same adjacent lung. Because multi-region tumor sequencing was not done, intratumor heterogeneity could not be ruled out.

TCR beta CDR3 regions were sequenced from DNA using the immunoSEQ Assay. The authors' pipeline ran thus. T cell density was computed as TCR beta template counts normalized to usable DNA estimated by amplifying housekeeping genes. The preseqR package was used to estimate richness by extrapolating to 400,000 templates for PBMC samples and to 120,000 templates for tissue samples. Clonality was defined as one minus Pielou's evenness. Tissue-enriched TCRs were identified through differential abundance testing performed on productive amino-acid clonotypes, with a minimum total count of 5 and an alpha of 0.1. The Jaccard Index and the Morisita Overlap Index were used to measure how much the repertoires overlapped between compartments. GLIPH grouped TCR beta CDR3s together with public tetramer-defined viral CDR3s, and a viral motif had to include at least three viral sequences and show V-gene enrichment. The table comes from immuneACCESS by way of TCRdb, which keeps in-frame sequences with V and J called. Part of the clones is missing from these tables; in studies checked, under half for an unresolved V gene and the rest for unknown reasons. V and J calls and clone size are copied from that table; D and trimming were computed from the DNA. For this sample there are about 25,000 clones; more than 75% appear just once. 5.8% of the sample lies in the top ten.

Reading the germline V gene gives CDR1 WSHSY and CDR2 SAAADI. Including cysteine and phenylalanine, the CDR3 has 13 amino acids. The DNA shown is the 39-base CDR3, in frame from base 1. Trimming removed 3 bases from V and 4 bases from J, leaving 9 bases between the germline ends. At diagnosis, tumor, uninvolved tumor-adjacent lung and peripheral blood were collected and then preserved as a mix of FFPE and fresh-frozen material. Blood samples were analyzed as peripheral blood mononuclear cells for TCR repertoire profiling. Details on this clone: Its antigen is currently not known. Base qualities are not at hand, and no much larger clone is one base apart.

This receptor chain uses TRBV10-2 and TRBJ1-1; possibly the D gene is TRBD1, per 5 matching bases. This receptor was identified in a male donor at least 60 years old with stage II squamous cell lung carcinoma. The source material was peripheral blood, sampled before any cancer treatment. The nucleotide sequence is TGCGCCAGCAGTGAAGGGGTGGGCACTGAAGCTTTCTTT. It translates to CASSEGVGTEAFF.